This T cell receptor beta chain came from a study of spatial heterogeneity in lung cancer (dated by TCRdb to the late 2010s). A note on the overall study: Beta-chain transcripts were consistently detected in greater numbers than alpha-chain transcripts, which likely reflects a higher abundance of beta-chain transcripts. In the raw uncorrected reads, each unique combination of TCR and UMI appeared more than ten times on average. TCR alpha and beta repertoires were quantitatively compared across multiple tumor regions, matched nontumor lung and blood in non-small cell lung cancer. TCR repertoire features were related to nonsynonymous mutation counts determined by whole-exome sequencing of tumor tissue. Both alpha and beta chains were TCR-sequenced in hundreds of tumor regions, under 85 matched nontumor lung samples and around 50 PBMC samples obtained at surgery. General study outcomes and caveats: Confirming at a functional level the hypothesis that regional TCRs recognize regional mutations was considered to require additional single-cell paired TCR alpha and beta sequencing.

In its sample, this clonotype comes out as medium-sized (0.01 to 0.1%). No cognate antigen has been identified for it. No much larger clone is present one base from it, and per-base qualities are unavailable. The library was generated by 5' RACE. Instrument on record: NextSeq 500. The TCR library protocol attached a unique molecular identifier to each TCR cDNA molecule to allow correction of PCR and sequencing errors. Turning to the authors' computational methods: TCR identification, UMI-based error correction and CDR3 extraction were performed with Decombinator tools. Expanded TCRs were defined as those above a frequency of 2 per 1,000, corresponding to the top 1% of the tumor frequency distribution. Renyi diversity was calculated using the R vegan package after each repertoire was subsampled 100 times to 5,000 TCRs. CDR3 similarity networks were constructed using string-kernel similarity of amino acid triplets, with links drawn between CDR3s whose pairwise similarity was above 0.82. TCRdb cleaned the public reads at Q25 with fastp, built clones with MiXCR and kept in-frame beta chains. Rows merge per CDR3 protein into single entries with the most common DNA and genes. The V and J calls shown here were made by TCRdb, not taken from the authors' results. Present in this sample are thousands of distinct CDR3 sequences, roughly 7.3% of which were seen just once. The top ten constitute 18% of the sample.

The time point label here, explained by the study, means: sample taken at primary tumor resection. Donors were under 95 patients with early-stage, untreated non-small cell lung cancer from the lung TRACERx cohort. TCR sequencing used whole RNA extracted from tumor and nontumor lung tissue, or from cryopreserved PBMC samples, without cell sorting. Only patients for whom sufficient RNA was available from at least two tumor regions were selected for TCR sequencing. A lung pathologist reviewed the tumor and adjacent nontumor lung specimens before the specimens were selected. Measured from the cysteine to the phenylalanine, the CDR3 is 14 residues long. CDR3 DNA is the only sequence kept; it has 42 bases, read in frame from the first base. A distance of 10 bases separates the germline ends of V and J, which lose 0 bases and 4 bases respectively.

The V and J genes are TRBV12-3 or TRBV12-4 and TRBJ2-7; a tentative D match to TRBD1 spans 6 bases. The sequenced sample was normal lung tissue next to the tumor, obtained at surgery. This clonotype was obtained from a female donor with early-stage non-small cell lung cancer. The CDR3 protein is CASSLARQGYEQYF. The base sequence is TGTGCCAGCAGTTTAGCGCGTCAGGGGTACGAGCAGTACTTC.